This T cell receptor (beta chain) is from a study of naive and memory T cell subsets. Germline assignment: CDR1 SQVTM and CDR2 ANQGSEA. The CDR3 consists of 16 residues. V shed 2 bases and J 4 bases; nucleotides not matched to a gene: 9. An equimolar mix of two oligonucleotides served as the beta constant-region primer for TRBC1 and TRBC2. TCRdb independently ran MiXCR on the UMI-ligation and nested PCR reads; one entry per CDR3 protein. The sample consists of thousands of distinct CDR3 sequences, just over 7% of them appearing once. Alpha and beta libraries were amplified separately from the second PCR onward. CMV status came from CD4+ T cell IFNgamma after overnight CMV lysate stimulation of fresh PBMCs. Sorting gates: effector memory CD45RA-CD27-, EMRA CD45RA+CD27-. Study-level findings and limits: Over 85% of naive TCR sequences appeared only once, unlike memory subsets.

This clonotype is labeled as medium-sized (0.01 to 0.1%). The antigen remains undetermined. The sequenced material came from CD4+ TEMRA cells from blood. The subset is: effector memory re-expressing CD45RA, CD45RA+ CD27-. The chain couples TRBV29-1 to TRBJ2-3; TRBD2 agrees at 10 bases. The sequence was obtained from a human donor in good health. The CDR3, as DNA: TGCAGCGTTGAAAAACGGCTAGCGGGAGTGGCAGATACGCAGTATTTT. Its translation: CSVEKRLAGVADTQYF.